What follows describes a single T cell receptor (beta chain). Its antigen is not known. This sample stems from a study of cytomegalovirus exposure and HLA in healthy donors. Background on the study: Both the roughly 120 validation repertoires and the 550 to 750 first-cohort repertoires used the same platform, as reported by a later analysis.

The method was immunoSEQ multiplex PCR; TCRdb's version includes in-frame clones alone and lacks a portion of them. Of about 130,000 clones listed, around nine tenths are singletons. Whole-study results and caveats: It was reported that the classifier diagnosed cytomegalovirus status with high specificity and sensitivity in both the original and validation cohorts.

The sequenced sample consisted of PBMCs. This receptor was taken from a man aged 30 to 45 in good health and CMV-seronegative.

CDR3 amino acids: CASRSQPGYGYTF. The CDR3 bases are TGTGCCAGCCGGTCACAGCCAGGCTATGGCTACACCTTC. V gene TRBV2 combines with J gene TRBJ1-2; D call uncertain. Trimming removed 8 bases at V and 4 bases at J, with 14 bases between. This CDR3 contains 13 residues. Germline values: CDR1 SNHLY, CDR2 FYNNEI.